The next 30 T cell receptor beta chains were all read from a single sample in a study of T cells in Graves' hyperthyroidism and ophthalmopathy (dated 2019 in TCRdb). Libraries were constructed by multiplex PCR. The run used an Illumina HiSeq 2000. The TCR beta CDR3 regions were amplified from the RNA transcripts. For the first round of RT-PCR on the TCR CDR3, the HTBI primer set was used together with the Qiagen OneStep RT-PCR kit. TCRdb redid the processing of the public reads, applying fastp at Q25 and MiXCR, and retained in-frame beta chains. When rows share a CDR3 protein, they turn into one entry using the most common DNA and genes. This sample gives hundreds of thousands of distinct CDR3 sequences in total; around an eighth of them show up just once. Approximately 29% of the sample lies in the top ten. The material sequenced was blood. The receptors were sampled from a man aged 45-65 years with Graves' ophthalmopathy.

This clonotype came up a few times. The chain combines TRBV5-6 with TRBJ1-1; no clear D gene. Germline CDR1 SGHDT, CDR2 YYEEEE. V was cut by 2 bases and J by 2 bases, with 13 bases left in between. This CDR3 has 15 amino acids. CDR3 sequence reads: CASSFIMAVNTEAFF. The CDR3 DNA sequence: TGTGCCAGCAGCTTTATCATGGCAGTTAACACTGAAGCTTTCTTT.

CDR3 DNA sequence: TGTGCCAGCAGAGGGACAGGGTCGTCCGGCTACACCTTC. This codes for CASRGTGSSGYTF. The chain combines TRBV28 with TRBJ1-2, with 9 positions matching TRBD1. The V gene's germline CDR1 is MDHEN and CDR2 SYDVKM. The CDR3 totals 13 residues. The V segment lost 6 bases and the J segment 8 bases; nucleotides outside the gene matches: 7.

The chain carries TRBV19 and TRBJ2-7; D is perhaps TRBD2 (5 bases). The V end lost 3 bases, the J end lost 5 bases, and 14 bases lay between the germline ends. The CDR3 extends over 14 amino acids. Germline CDR1 is LNHDA and CDR2 is SQIVND (reference sequence). Here the CDR3 DNA reads TGTGCCAGTAGTATCGAGGGCTCCCCTGACGAGCAGTACTTC. Amino acids: CASSIEGSPDEQYF.

This clonotype was observed at least ten times. The chain carries TRBV11-2 and TRBJ2-5; TRBD1 or TRBD2 may be the D gene (7 bases each). The CDR3 spans 14 residues. Deletions cut 5 bases from V and 4 bases from J, with 14 bases between. Germline V gives CDR1 SGHAT, CDR2 FQNNGV. The CDR3 here is CASSPGGGVETQYF. The CDR3 DNA is TGTGCCAGCAGCCCAGGGGGGGGAGTAGAGACCCAGTACTTC.

This clonotype came up many times. The J gene is TRBJ1-2, the V gene TRBV6-1; D not certain. Trimming left V 7 bases short and J 7 bases short, with 16 bases between. The CDR3 covers 13 residues. The germline V gene encodes CDR1 MNHNS and CDR2 SASEGT. The CDR3 DNA reads as TGTGCCAGCACCCCAGGAGGGATCTTTGGCTACACCTTC. It translates to CASTPGGIFGYTF.

This chain connects TRBV12-3 or TRBV12-4 to TRBJ2-2; D not certain. The CDR3 runs 15 residues. V was clipped by 5 bases and J by 6 bases, with 16 bases between them. CDR3 sequence: CASSLERPRAGELFF. The CDR3 region has the DNA TGTGCCAGCAGTCTAGAGAGACCCCGAGCCGGGGAGCTGTTTTTT.

Ten or more counts support this clonotype. The chain recombines TRBV12-3 or TRBV12-4 with TRBJ1-2, with TRBD1 identical over 8 bases. Unmatched junction bases numbered 4, after V lost 3 bases and J lost 7 bases. The CDR3 runs to 13 residues. The CDR3 sequence: CASSLRQGFGYTF. CDR3 DNA: TGTGCCAGCAGTTTGAGACAGGGGTTTGGCTACACCTTC.

The chain uses TRBV19 and TRBJ1-5, with 7 positions matching TRBD1. The CDR3 contains 14 residues. Germline lookup yields CDR1 LNHDA and CDR2 SQIVND (reference sequence). After removal of 3 bases from V and 5 bases from J, the junction contained 4 bases not matched to a gene. Written as DNA, the CDR3 is TGTGCCAGTAGTATTCGCAGGGGGGATCAGCCCCAGCATTTT. It is translated as CASSIRRGDQPQHF.

This clonotype was recorded many times. The germline gene is not matched at one end of the junction; a read error may be the cause. The rearrangement uses TRBV7-7 and TRBJ2-1, with TRBD2 matching 7 bases. CDR1 is SSHAT and CDR2 is FNYEAQ in the germline V gene (reference sequence). The CDR3 runs to 16 residues. The CDR3 sequence is CASSLRRGSGHNEQFF. Here the CDR3 DNA reads TGTGCTAGCAGCTTACGGCGCGGGAGCGGGCACAATGAGCAGTTCTTC.

This rearrangement joins TRBV20-1 to TRBJ2-1; D is uncertain. The CDR3 covers 13 residues. Trimming left V 6 bases short and J 4 bases short, with 13 bases between. The germline V gene encodes CDR1 DFQATT and CDR2 SNEGSKA (reference sequence). This CDR3 is CSATQVVYNEQFF. The CDR3 region has the DNA TGCAGTGCCACCCAGGTGGTTTACAATGAGCAGTTCTTC.

The V gene is TRBV11-2, the J gene TRBJ2-5; D not resolved. This CDR3 has 15 residues. The V and J ends lost 0 bases and 2 bases respectively, with 10 bases between them. Germline lookup yields CDR1 SGHAT and CDR2 FQNNGV. The CDR3 coding sequence is TGTGCCAGCAGCTTAGATCAGGTCCCACAAGAGACCCAGTACTTC. Its protein product is CASSLDQVPQETQYF.

This clonotype was seen repeatedly, ten times or more. CDR3 DNA sequence: TGCGCCAGCAGATCGACAGGGAACTCCTACAATGAGCAGTTCTTC. It codes for CASRSTGNSYNEQFF. V usage is TRBV5-1 and J usage is TRBJ2-1; TRBD1 matches 7 bases. CDR1 SGHRS and CDR2 YFSETQ come from the germline V gene. V shed 5 bases and J 0 bases; nucleotides not matched to a gene: 5. The CDR3 extends over 15 amino acids.

This clonotype has a count of ten or more. The CDR3 sequence is CAISGGEGSNQPQHF. The CDR3 coding sequence is TGTGCCATCAGTGGGGGCGAGGGTAGCAATCAGCCCCAGCATTTT. V gene TRBV10-3 combines with J gene TRBJ1-5, with D maybe TRBD1 (5 bases). In germline, CDR1 is ENHRY, CDR2 SYGVKD. V was cut by 4 bases and J by 0 bases, with 10 bases left in between. CDR3 size: 15 residues.

As concerns this clonotype: This may stem from a read error, because a much larger clone lies one nucleotide away. The chain links TRBV10-3 to TRBJ2-7; 8 bases are a match to TRBD2. V lost 6 bases, J lost 7 bases, and 14 bases stayed unmatched. From germline, CDR1 is ENHRY and CDR2 SYGVKD. The CDR3 runs 15 residues. The CDR3 coding sequence is TGTGCCATCAGGGAGCGGGAGTTAGCCCTCAATGAGCAGTACTTC. Its translation is CAIRERELALNEQYF.

This clonotype was recorded at least ten times. The CDR3 is CASSLILSTNQPQHF. CDR3 coding DNA: TGTGCCAGCAGCTTAATTCTCTCTACCAATCAGCCCCAGCATTTT. The V call is TRBV7-8, the J call TRBJ1-5; D gene uncertain. V lost 2 bases and J 3 bases, leaving 11 bases between the germline ends. CDR1 and CDR2 (germline): SGHVS, FQNEAQ. The length of the CDR3 is 15 residues. The whole variable domain, filled in from reference TRBV7-8 and TRBJ1-5, reads GAGVSQSPRYKVAKRGQDVALRCDPISGHVSLFWYQQALGQGPEFLTYFQNEAQLDKSGLPSDRFFAERPEGSVSTLKIQRTQQEDSAVYLCASSLILSTNQPQHFGDGTRLSIL.

Concerning this clonotype itself: A read error is possible here, since a much larger clone lies one base away. The CDR3 does not close with the conserved phenylalanine or tryptophan, likely indicating a read error. The chain couples TRBV11-1 to TRBJ2-4; TRBD2 is a possible D gene (6 bases). The V gene's germline CDR1 is SGHAT and CDR2 FQDESV (reference sequence). V was trimmed by 5 bases and J by 0 bases, leaving 20 bases between them. CDR3 length: 18 amino acids. The chain's CDR3 is CASSQSHVGGLAKNIQYL. CDR3 nucleotide sequence: TGTGCCAGCAGCCAGTCCCACGTGGGGGGACTAGCCAAAAACATTCAGTACCTC.

This chain links TRBV9 with TRBJ1-2; D call uncertain. The V and J ends lost 3 bases and 3 bases respectively, with 15 bases between them. CDR1 is SGDLS, CDR2 YYNGEE, per germline. This CDR3 contains 15 residues. The CDR3 DNA is TGTGCCAGCAGCGGTGGATGGACCGGTGACTATGGCTACACCTTC. Amino acid sequence: CASSGGWTGDYGYTF. Variable domain in full (rest from reference TRBV9 and TRBJ1-2): DSGVTQTPKHLITATGQRVTLRCSPRSGDLSVYWYQQSLDQGLQFLIQYYNGEERAKGNILERFSAQQFPDLHSELNLSSLELGDSALYFCASSGGWTGDYGYTFGSGTRLTVV.

In this sample, this clonotype turned up many times. The chain has TRBV3-1 and TRBJ2-5; no clear D. Trimming left V 1 base short and J 1 base short, with 7 bases between. Germline CDR1 LGHDT, CDR2 YNNKEL (reference sequence). This CDR3 is 14 amino acids long. This CDR3 reads CASSQGHSQETQYF. The CDR3 DNA follows: TGTGCCAGCAGCCAAGGGCACAGCCAAGAGACCCAGTACTTC.

V usage is TRBV7-9 and J usage is TRBJ1-1, with TRBD1 matching over 7 bases. Germline lookup yields CDR1 SEHNR and CDR2 FQNEAQ (reference sequence). CDR3 length: 14 amino acids. Unmatched junction bases numbered 10, after V lost 5 bases and J lost 7 bases. The CDR3 loop is CASSQTRQGREAFF. The DNA for the CDR3 is TGTGCCAGCAGCCAAACCCGACAGGGACGTGAAGCTTTCTTT.

The J gene is TRBJ1-4, the V gene TRBV11-2, with TRBD1 as a possible D gene (5 bases). Trimming took off 5 bases at V and 7 bases at J, with 14 bases between the two ends. This CDR3 spans 14 amino acids. CDR1 and CDR2 (germline): SGHAT, FQNNGV. CDR3 loop: CASSKGNGGEKLFF. Here the CDR3 DNA reads TGTGCCAGCAGCAAGGGGAATGGGGGTGAAAAACTGTTTTTT.

This clonotype was found many times. The chain links TRBV20-1 to TRBJ2-3; 8 bases are a match to TRBD2. The CDR3 is made up of 14 amino acids. The junction had 5 bases not matched to a gene; V was cut back by 1 base and J by 5 bases. The V gene's germline CDR1 is DFQATT and CDR2 SNEGSKA (reference sequence). The CDR3: CSARAGLVGDTQYF. DNA of the CDR3: TGCAGTGCTAGAGCGGGACTAGTCGGAGATACGCAGTATTTT.

This chain connects TRBV2 to TRBJ2-5, with D possibly TRBD1 on 5 matching bases. The CDR3 length is 14 residues. Per the germline V gene, CDR1 is SNHLY and CDR2 is FYNNEI. Trimming took off 3 bases at V and 7 bases at J, with 15 bases between the two ends. The CDR3 DNA follows: TGTGCCAGCAGTGAGTCCCCTTTGCAGGGGACCCAGTACTTC. It yields the protein CASSESPLQGTQYF.

This clonotype has at least ten counts. The chain joins TRBV19 to TRBJ1-1; maybe TRBD1 (5 bases). Germline CDR1 and CDR2: LNHDA and SQIVND (reference sequence). V was shortened by 1 base and J by 1 base, with 16 bases between the two germline ends. The CDR3 sequence is 17 residues long. CDR3 bases: TGTGCCAGTAGTATAGGTGGCTTGAGGGGTTCGAACACTGAAGCTTTCTTT. Protein: CASSIGGLRGSNTEAFF.

This clonotype was recorded many times. The rearrangement uses TRBV3-1 and TRBJ2-3, with no clear D. The CDR3 has 14 residues. The germline gives CDR1 LGHDT, CDR2 YNNKEL (reference sequence). Trimming removed 0 bases from V and 5 bases from J, with 9 bases in between. CDR3 region: CASSQETPEDTQYF. CDR3 coding DNA: TGTGCCAGCAGCCAAGAAACTCCGGAAGATACGCAGTATTTT.

This chain links TRBV27 with TRBJ1-1; D remains ambiguous. CDR1 and CDR2 from the germline V gene are MNHEY and SMNVEV (reference sequence). Trimming removed 5 bases at V and 1 base at J, with 8 bases between. The CDR3 covers 13 residues. CDR3 bases: TGTGCCAGCAGTCCCATCGGGAACACTGAAGCTTTCTTT. This codes for CASSPIGNTEAFF.

This clonotype was recorded many times. V gene TRBV6-1 combines with J gene TRBJ1-6, with 8 positions matching TRBD1. V was pared by 8 bases and J by 5 bases, with 2 bases of the junction left unmatched. Looked up from germline, CDR1 is MNHNS and CDR2 is SASEGT. The CDR3 contains 13 residues. Written as DNA, the CDR3 is TGTGCCAGCTTACAGGGGGATAATTCACCCCTCCACTTT. Protein: CASLQGDNSPLHF.

The sample holds many counts of this clonotype. This chain links TRBV25-1 with TRBJ2-5; D might be TRBD1 or TRBD2, each matching 5 bases. V was trimmed by 4 bases and J by 5 bases, leaving 14 bases between them. Germline CDR1 and CDR2: MGHDK and SYGVNS. CDR3 size: 14 residues. This CDR3 reads CASSGEGPWETQYF. The CDR3, as DNA: TGTGCCAGCAGTGGTGAGGGGCCGTGGGAGACCCAGTACTTC.

This clonotype has more than one count but fewer than ten. The V call is TRBV10-3, the J call TRBJ2-7; 8 bases fit TRBD1. V trimming: 6 bases; J trimming: 1 base; junction bases outside the gene matches: 8. CDR1 is ENHRY, CDR2 SYGVKD, per germline. The CDR3 has 15 amino acids. CDR3 region: CAISRQGPRSYEQYF. The CDR3 region has the DNA TGTGCCATCAGCCGACAGGGGCCGCGGTCCTACGAGCAGTACTTC.

This clonotype has ten or more counts. The CDR3 is CASSPPTEKLFF. Written as DNA, the CDR3 is TGTGCCAGCAGCCCTCCCACCGAAAAACTGTTTTTT. The rearrangement links TRBV7-2 to TRBJ1-4; D remains unclear. The CDR3 totals 12 residues. The V end was cut by 5 bases, the J end by 8 bases, with 9 bases between. Looked up from germline, CDR1 is SGHTA and CDR2 is FQGNSA.

This clonotype was recorded a few times. The chain uses TRBV7-9 and TRBJ2-5; 7 nucleotides align to TRBD1. This CDR3 is 14 amino acids long. Germline trimming cut 3 bases from V and 4 bases from J; bases unmatched to any gene: 5. Germline-derived CDR1 and CDR2 are SEHNR and FQNEAQ (reference sequence). CDR3: CASSLWGQRETQYF. As DNA, the CDR3 is TGTGCCAGCAGCTTGTGGGGACAGAGAGAGACCCAGTACTTC.